Below, one T cell receptor beta chain is given with its context. Germline CDR1 SGHTS, CDR2 YDEGEE. The CDR3 spans 14 residues. V shed 0 bases and J 7 bases; nucleotides not matched to a gene: 6. This entry comes from a study of T cell changes during pregnancy in multiple sclerosis. The assay was immunoSEQ multiplex PCR, and TCRdb's table has in-frame clones only and misses some. The sample holds 85,000 to 100,000 clones, around 90% seen once. The source material was peripheral blood, sampled in the first trimester of pregnancy. The chain joins TRBV5-8 to TRBJ1-2; 7 nucleotides line up with TRBD1. This receptor was obtained from a female donor with multiple sclerosis, enrolled in a pregnancy study. The DNA of the CDR3 is TGTGCCAGCAGCTTGGACAGGGGCGAGGGTGGCTACACCTTC. Amino acids: CASSLDRGEGGYTF.